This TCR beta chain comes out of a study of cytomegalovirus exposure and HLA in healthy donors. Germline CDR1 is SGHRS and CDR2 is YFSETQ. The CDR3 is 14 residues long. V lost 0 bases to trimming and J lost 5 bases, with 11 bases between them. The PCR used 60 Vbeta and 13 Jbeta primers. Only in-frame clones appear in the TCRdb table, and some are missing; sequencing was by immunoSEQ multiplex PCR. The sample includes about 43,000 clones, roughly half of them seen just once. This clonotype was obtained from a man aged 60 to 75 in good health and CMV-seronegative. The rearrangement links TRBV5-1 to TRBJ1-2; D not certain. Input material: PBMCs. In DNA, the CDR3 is TGCGCCAGCAGCTTGGATACCAGTTCTTATGGCTACACCTTC. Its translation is CASSLDTSSYGYTF.